The entry below gives a single TCR beta chain sequence along with its context. This sample stems from a study of glioma-infiltrating T cells after dendritic cell vaccination. The immunoSEQ assay amplified TCRB CDR3 from up to about 2 ug DNA. TCRdb's table, derived via immunoSEQ multiplex PCR, lists solely in-frame clones and lacks some. The sample has 35,000 to 40,000 clones, just under 85% seen once. Germline V lookup: CDR1 SEHNR, CDR2 FQNEAQ (reference sequence). V was trimmed by 5 bases and J by 0 bases, leaving 12 bases between them. The CDR3 spans 15 residues. Selection required adequate fresh-frozen tumor tissue plus more than two years' survival data.

This TCR was recovered from a human donor with glioblastoma. The starting material was blood, obtained before dendritic cell vaccination. The chain has TRBV7-9 and TRBJ2-3; D uncertain. The chain's CDR3 is CASSPEVSSTDTQYF. The CDR3 DNA reads as TGTGCCAGCAGCCCAGAAGTATCTAGCACAGATACGCAGTATTTT.